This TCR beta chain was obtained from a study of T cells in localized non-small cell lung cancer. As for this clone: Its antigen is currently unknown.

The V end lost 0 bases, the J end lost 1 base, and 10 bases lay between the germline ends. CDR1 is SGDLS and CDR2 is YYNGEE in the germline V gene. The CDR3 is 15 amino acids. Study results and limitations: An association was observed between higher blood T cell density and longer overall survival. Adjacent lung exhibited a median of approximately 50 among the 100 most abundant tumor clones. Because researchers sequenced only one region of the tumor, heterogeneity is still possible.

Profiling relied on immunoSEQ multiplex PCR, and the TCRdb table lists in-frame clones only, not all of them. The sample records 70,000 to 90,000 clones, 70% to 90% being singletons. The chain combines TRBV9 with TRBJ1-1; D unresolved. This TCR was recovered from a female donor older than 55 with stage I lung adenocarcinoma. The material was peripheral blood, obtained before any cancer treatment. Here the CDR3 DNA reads TGTGCCAGCAGCGTAGGGATCCTAGCGAACACTGAAGCTTTCTTT. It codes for CASSVGILANTEAFF.